The rows below give T cell receptor beta chains drawn from one sample of a study of shared clonotypes between healthy human individuals. Assay used: immunoSEQ multiplex PCR; TCRdb lists only in-frame clones, some missing. The repertoire holds millions of clones, with around nine tenths as singletons. What was sequenced was naive CD4+ T cells sorted from blood. The receptors shown here come from a man between 18 and 29 years old in good health. The CDR3 runs from the conserved cysteine through the conserved F or W. Each record gives: V gene, clone size, J gene, D gene, CDR3 DNA, CDR3 protein. D genes are given only for firm matches. A row's size may be missing; if present it is once, few, many or a size class.

v_call: TRBV4-1
clone_size: -
j_call: TRBJ2-2
d_call: TRBD1
cdr3_nt: TGCGCCAGCAGCCAGGGGGACAGAAACACCGGGGAGCTGTTTTTT
cdr3_aa: CASSQGDRNTGELFF

v_call: TRBV5-6
clone_size: -
j_call: TRBJ1-6
d_call: -
cdr3_nt: TGTGCCAGCAGCTTATGGGTGTATTCACCCCTCCACTTT
cdr3_aa: CASSLWVYSPLHF

v_call: TRBV18
clone_size: once
j_call: TRBJ2-3
d_call: -
cdr3_nt: TGTGCCAGCTCCCCACTCAGACCGTCTAGCACAGATACGCAGTATTTT
cdr3_aa: CASSPLRPSSTDTQYF

v_call: TRBV7-9
clone_size: once
j_call: TRBJ2-6
d_call: -
cdr3_nt: TGTGCCAGCAGCCGGACAGATTCTTCTGGGGCCAACGTCCTGACTTTC
cdr3_aa: CASSRTDSSGANVLTF

v_call: TRBV5-1
clone_size: once
j_call: TRBJ2-7
d_call: TRBD1
cdr3_nt: TGCGCCAGCAGCTTGGAACAGGGGGCATACTACGAGCAGTACTTC
cdr3_aa: CASSLEQGAYYEQYF

v_call: TRBV7-9
clone_size: few
j_call: TRBJ1-5
d_call: TRBD1
cdr3_nt: TGTGCCAGCAGCCAAGGACAGGGTGAGGGCAATCAGCCCCAGCATTTT
cdr3_aa: CASSQGQGEGNQPQHF

v_call: TRBV6-6
clone_size: once
j_call: TRBJ2-7
d_call: TRBD2
cdr3_nt: TGTGCCAGCAGTCCCGTCGTAAGCGGGAGGGCCTACGAGCAGTACTTC
cdr3_aa: CASSPVVSGRAYEQYF

v_call: TRBV9
clone_size: -
j_call: TRBJ2-3
d_call: TRBD2
cdr3_nt: TGTGCCAGCAGCCCCTGGGAGGGCTCCCCAGATACGCAGTATTTT
cdr3_aa: CASSPWEGSPDTQYF

v_call: TRBV19
clone_size: -
j_call: TRBJ1-2
d_call: TRBD1
cdr3_nt: TGTGCCAGTAGTCCGACAGGGGTCGATGGCTACACCTTC
cdr3_aa: CASSPTGVDGYTF

v_call: TRBV18
clone_size: -
j_call: TRBJ2-1
d_call: TRBD2
cdr3_nt: TGTGCCAGCTCACTGTCGGGAGGTTACTATGAGCAGTTCTTC
cdr3_aa: CASSLSGGYYEQFF

v_call: TRBV5-1
clone_size: -
j_call: TRBJ1-2
d_call: -
cdr3_nt: TGCGCCAGCAGCTTGGGGGGCAGGGGCCTCGACTATGGCTACACCTTC
cdr3_aa: CASSLGGRGLDYGYTF

v_call: TRBV4-2
clone_size: -
j_call: TRBJ2-1
d_call: -
cdr3_nt: TGTGCCAGCAGCCAAGGGTCCCCGGGGCAGGATGAGCAGTTCTTC
cdr3_aa: CASSQGSPGQDEQFF

v_call: TRBV15
clone_size: -
j_call: TRBJ1-5
d_call: -
cdr3_nt: TGTGCCACCAGCGGACAACGAGGAGGCAATCAGCCCCAGCATTTT
cdr3_aa: CATSGQRGGNQPQHF

v_call: TRBV7-8
clone_size: once
j_call: TRBJ2-5
d_call: -
cdr3_nt: TGTGCCAGCACAACCCGGGGGCGCGGGGAGACCCAGTACTTC
cdr3_aa: CASTTRGRGETQYF

v_call: TRBV7-6
clone_size: -
j_call: TRBJ2-2
d_call: -
cdr3_nt: TGTGCCAGCAGCCTGGATGGGCTCGACACCGGGGAGCTGTTTTTT
cdr3_aa: CASSLDGLDTGELFF

v_call: TRBV5-1
clone_size: -
j_call: TRBJ2-2
d_call: TRBD2
cdr3_nt: TGCGCCAGCAGCTTGCGACTAGCGGGCACCGGGGAGCTGTTTTTT
cdr3_aa: CASSLRLAGTGELFF

v_call: TRBV5-6
clone_size: -
j_call: TRBJ1-2
d_call: -
cdr3_nt: TGTGCCAGCAGCTTGGCCGGAGGGGACTATGGCTACACCTTC
cdr3_aa: CASSLAGGDYGYTF

v_call: TRBV5-6
clone_size: -
j_call: TRBJ2-5
d_call: TRBD2
cdr3_nt: TGTGCCAGCAGCTTTCGGCTAGCGGGGACACTCCTCCAAGAGACCCAGTACTTC
cdr3_aa: CASSFRLAGTLLQETQYF

v_call: TRBV5-1
clone_size: -
j_call: TRBJ1-3
d_call: -
cdr3_nt: TGCGCCAGCAGCTTGGAGCCCGGCTCTGGAAACACCATATATTTT
cdr3_aa: CASSLEPGSGNTIYF

v_call: TRBV2
clone_size: -
j_call: TRBJ2-3
d_call: -
cdr3_nt: TGTGCCAGCTCCCTAGGCACAGATACGCAGTATTTT
cdr3_aa: CASSLGTDTQYF

v_call: TRBV6-1
clone_size: -
j_call: TRBJ2-7
d_call: -
cdr3_nt: TGTGCCAGCAGTGAGGGCGCCCCCTACGAGCAGTACTTC
cdr3_aa: CASSEGAPYEQYF

v_call: TRBV7-8
clone_size: -
j_call: TRBJ1-3
d_call: -
cdr3_nt: TGTGCCAGCAGCTACGACAGTAGAGGAAACACCATATATTTT
cdr3_aa: CASSYDSRGNTIYF

v_call: TRBV6-4
clone_size: -
j_call: TRBJ2-3
d_call: TRBD2
cdr3_nt: TGTGCCAGCAGTGGACTAGCGGGAGCGGGAGATACGCAGTATTTT
cdr3_aa: CASSGLAGAGDTQYF

v_call: TRBV28
clone_size: few
j_call: TRBJ1-1
d_call: TRBD1
cdr3_nt: TGTGCCAGCAGTGTACCGGACAGGGGGAGCACTGAAGCTTTCTTT
cdr3_aa: CASSVPDRGSTEAFF

v_call: TRBV6-1
clone_size: -
j_call: TRBJ2-4
d_call: -
cdr3_nt: TGTGCCAGCAGTGAGCCCGGTACCCCAGGGAACATTCAGTACTTC
cdr3_aa: CASSEPGTPGNIQYF